This TCR beta chain comes out of a study of blood T cell repertoires in COVID-19 (dated by TCRdb to the early 2020s). With regard to the full study: Samples covering the acute and convalescent phases of COVID-19 were provided by collaborators in the United States, Italy and Spain. Samples came from the ongoing ImmuneRACE study (first 160 participants) plus 1,254 subjects from 6 global collaborators. The sample metadata nearly always contained a de-identified subject ID, COVID-19 status, age in years and sex. Deeply sampled blood TCRbeta repertoires from subjects exposed to, actively infected with, or recovered from COVID-19 were included in the dataset. HLA class I and class II types, where available, came from metadata supplied by the sample provider rather than from assay-based typing. The prospective study material was composed of cDNA or gDNA derived from T cells, B-cell-depleted T cells, or PBMCs. A freely available public database, intended as a resource for researchers studying the immune response to SARS-CoV-2, is where the repertoires were released. On the study overall, not on this receptor specifically: The quantity of clinical and demographic metadata differed by source and by participant and was supplied without curation.

Collaborating institutions collected whole blood in K2EDTA tubes following their own protocols. Collaborator samples were shipped for TCRbeta analysis as frozen whole blood, isolated PBMCs, or DNA extracted from either sample type. CDR1 is given as LGHNA and CDR2 as YNFKEQ, both from the germline V gene. V is cut by 1 base and J by 2 bases, and the space between the germline ends is 14 bases. From the cysteine up to the phenylalanine, the CDR3 has a length of 16 residues. Only the CDR3 region is kept as DNA, spanning 48 bases read in frame from base 1. Worth noting for this clone: It lacks a known antigen. No per-base quality is available; no much larger clone lies one base away.

The immunoSEQ Assay, a bias-controlled multiplex PCR, was used to amplify TCRbeta CDR3 regions from genomic DNA. In the paper's pipeline: Nucleated cell counts per sample were estimated from amplification of reference gene primers within the assay. Sequence reads were collapsed and filtered to measure the absolute abundance of every unique TCRbeta CDR3 rearrangement. For each sample, productive Simpson clonality was calculated as the square root of Simpson's diversity index across productive rearrangements. The table was pulled from immuneACCESS by TCRdb, which kept in-frame rearrangements only. Such tables lose some clones; where checked, under half of the loss comes from unresolved V genes, and the rest has no known cause. V and J calls and clone size are given by that table; D and trimming were obtained from the DNA. The sample table lists roughly 120,000 clones, about 85% of them with a count of one. The top ten constitute about 5% of the sample.

What was sequenced was peripheral blood. The rearrangement combines TRBV4-2 with TRBJ1-1; no D segment can be confidently identified. The receptor's source is a human donor in a cohort sampled during active COVID-19. The base sequence is TGTGCCAGCAGCCAAGGGGGAGGGATCGGAAACACTGAAGCTTTCTTT. This sequence encodes CASSQGGGIGNTEAFF.